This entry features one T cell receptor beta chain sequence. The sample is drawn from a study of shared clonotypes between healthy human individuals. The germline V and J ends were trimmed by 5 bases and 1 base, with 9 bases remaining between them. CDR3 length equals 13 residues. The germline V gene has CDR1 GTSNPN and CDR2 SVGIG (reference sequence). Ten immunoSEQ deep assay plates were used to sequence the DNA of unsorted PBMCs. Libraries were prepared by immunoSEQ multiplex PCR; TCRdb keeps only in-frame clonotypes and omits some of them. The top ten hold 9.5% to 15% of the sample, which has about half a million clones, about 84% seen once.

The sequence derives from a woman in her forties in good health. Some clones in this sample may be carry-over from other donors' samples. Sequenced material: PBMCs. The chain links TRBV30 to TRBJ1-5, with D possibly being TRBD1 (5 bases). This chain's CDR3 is CAWAKGSNQPQHF. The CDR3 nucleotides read TGTGCCTGGGCAAAGGGGAGCAATCAGCCCCAGCATTTT.